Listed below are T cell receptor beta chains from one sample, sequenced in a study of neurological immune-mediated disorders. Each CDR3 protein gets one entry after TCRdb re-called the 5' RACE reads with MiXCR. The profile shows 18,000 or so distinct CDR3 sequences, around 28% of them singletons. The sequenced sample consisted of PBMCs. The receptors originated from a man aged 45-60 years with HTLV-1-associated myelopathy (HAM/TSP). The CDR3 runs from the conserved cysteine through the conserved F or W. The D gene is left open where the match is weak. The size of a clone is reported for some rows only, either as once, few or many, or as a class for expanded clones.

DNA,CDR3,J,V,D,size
TGCGCCAGCAGAGAGCGGGGAAACACCATATATTTT,CASRERGNTIYF,TRBJ1-3,TRBV10-2,NA,NA
TGCGCCAGCAGCGGCAGACTGGAAACACTAGACAATGAGCAGTTCTTC,CASSGRLETLDNEQFF,TRBJ2-1,TRBV5-1,NA,NA
TGCGCCAGCAGCTTGTCCCCTAGCGGGGGGGCAATAGAGACCCAGTACTTC,CASSLSPSGGAIETQYF,TRBJ2-5,TRBV5-1,TRBD2,few
TGTGCCAGCAGCCCGGACAGTCATAGCAATCAGCCCCAGCATTTT,CASSPDSHSNQPQHF,TRBJ1-5,TRBV5-5,NA,many
TGTGCCAGCAGCGTAGCCACGACAGGGTACTACAATGAGCAGTTCTTC,CASSVATTGYYNEQFF,TRBJ2-1,TRBV9,TRBD1,NA
TGTGCCAGCAGTTACCGGGTTAACAGGGGGATTTCACCCCTCCACTTT,CASSYRVNRGISPLHF,TRBJ1-6,TRBV6-6,TRBD1,many
TGCGCCAGCAGCCCACGAGGGGGAGCCAACACTGAAGCTTTCTTT,CASSPRGGANTEAFF,TRBJ1-1,TRBV4-3,NA,few
TGTGCCAGCAGCTCCGGCGGTCCCGGGGAGCTGTTTTTT,CASSSGGPGELFF,TRBJ2-2,TRBV5-8,NA,medium-sized
TGTGCCAGCAATGAAGTATTCAGCACCGGGGAGCTGTTTTTT,CASNEVFSTGELFF,TRBJ2-2,TRBV6-1,NA,NA
TGTGCCATCACCGACTGGGGATGGACCCCGGGGGAGCTGTTTTTT,CAITDWGWTPGELFF,TRBJ2-2,TRBV10-3,NA,NA
TGCGCCAGCAGCTTGGTTTCCTACAATGAGCAGTTCTTC,CASSLVSYNEQFF,TRBJ2-1,TRBV5-1,NA,NA
TGTGCCAGTACCCCGGGGGGGCTCTACGAGCAGTACTTC,CASTPGGLYEQYF,TRBJ2-7,TRBV19,TRBD2,medium-sized
TGTGTCAGCAGCCACCACTACGAGCAGTACTTC,CVSSHHYEQYF,TRBJ2-7,TRBV3-1,NA,few
TGTGCCAGCTCACGCGGTGGCAGGGGGCAAGAGACCCAGTACTTC,CASSRGGRGQETQYF,TRBJ2-5,TRBV18,TRBD1,few
TGCAGTGCTAGGGGACAGGCGTCACCCCTCCACTTT,CSARGQASPLHF,TRBJ1-6,TRBV20-1,TRBD1,many
TGTGCCAGCAGTTTGGCTAGCGGGGGCCACGGGGGGAGCACAGATACGCAGTATTTT,CASSLASGGHGGSTDTQYF,TRBJ2-3,TRBV12-3/TRBV12-4,TRBD2,NA
TGTGCCAGCAGCCTAGAGGGACTAGCGGGAGGGTCTAGCACAGATACGCAGTATTTT,CASSLEGLAGGSSTDTQYF,TRBJ2-3,TRBV7-2,TRBD2,NA
TGTGCCAGCAGTTACCAGAGATTGAGCTCCTACGAGCAGTACTTC,CASSYQRLSSYEQYF,TRBJ2-7,TRBV6-5,NA,few
TGCGCCAGCACCCTACCCCTTGGGACCAACTATGGCTACACCTTC,CASTLPLGTNYGYTF,TRBJ1-2,TRBV10-2,NA,many
TGTGCCAGCAGCCCGGCGGGGGGGCTCCTAGGGAACACTGAAGCTTTCTTT,CASSPAGGLLGNTEAFF,TRBJ1-1,TRBV7-3,NA,few
TGTGCCAGCAGTTTAGCCGGTGGGGGAACTAAAGCTTTCTTT,CASSLAGGGTKAFF,TRBJ1-1,TRBV12-3/TRBV12-4,NA,few
TGTGCCAGCAGCTTCCCGACAGACAGGGGGCGGAGGAATGAGCAGTTCTTC,CASSFPTDRGRRNEQFF,TRBJ2-1,TRBV7-2,TRBD1,many
TGTGCCAGCAGCTTCCGAGAGACCCAGTACTTC,CASSFRETQYF,TRBJ2-5,TRBV5-4,NA,once
TGTGCCAGCAGAACCCTGGGCGGGACAGAGGGGTTCGGGGAGCTGTTTTTT,CASRTLGGTEGFGELFF,TRBJ2-2,TRBV6-5,NA,many
TGCAGCGTTGTGACAGGCTTAGAAAAACTGTTTTTT,CSVVTGLEKLFF,TRBJ1-4,TRBV29-1,NA,medium-sized
TGCAGTGCTGGAAGACAGGGGGCGAGGGAGCAGTACTTC,CSAGRQGAREQYF,TRBJ2-7,TRBV20-1,TRBD1,NA
TGTGCCAGCCCCGGAACCGTTGTTCCCCTCTATAATTCACCCCTCCACTTT,CASPGTVVPLYNSPLHF,TRBJ1-6,TRBV27,NA,NA
TGTGCCAGCAGAACCATGGACAGATACACTGAAGCTTTCTTT,CASRTMDRYTEAFF,TRBJ1-1,TRBV12-3/TRBV12-4,NA,NA
TGTGCCAGCAGTACCCCGGGCAAAGATACGCAGTATTTT,CASSTPGKDTQYF,TRBJ2-3,TRBV28,NA,NA
TGCAGTGCTGGGGGGGACAGGATCCAGACCCAGTACTTC,CSAGGDRIQTQYF,TRBJ2-5,TRBV20-1,NA,many
TGTGCCAGCAGTTACGGGACTAGCGGCACTGAGCAGTTCTTC,CASSYGTSGTEQFF,TRBJ2-1,TRBV6-5,TRBD2,NA
TGTGCCAGCAGCCTAGGACGTAACAATGAGCAGTTCTTC,CASSLGRNNEQFF,TRBJ2-1,TRBV14,NA,few
TGTGCCAGCTCACCACCGGGCGGGGGGTCAGATACGCAGTATTTT,CASSPPGGGSDTQYF,TRBJ2-3,TRBV18,TRBD2,NA
TGCAGTGGACTGGACACACGTTACGAGCAGTACTTC,CSGLDTRYEQYF,TRBJ2-7,TRBV20-1,NA,many